This T cell receptor (beta chain) was sequenced during a study of T cell responses to AZD1222 COVID-19 vaccine. Study-level points and caveats: It was only after the peak T cell response that any repertoires were sampled.

Trimming removed 1 base at V and 5 bases at J, with 11 bases between. In germline, CDR1 is SGHTA, CDR2 FQGNSA. The length of the CDR3 is 14 residues. Notes on this clone: Antigen unknown.

Repertoires were generated with immunoSEQ multiplex PCR, while TCRdb's copy carries only in-frame clones and drops some. The sample lists around 94,000 clones; roughly 84% were seen once. This clonotype originated in an adult in good health. This sequence joins TRBV7-2 and TRBJ1-1, with D perhaps TRBD1 (6 bases). Sequences were derived from peripheral blood, sampled on day 0 of AZD1222 vaccination. The CDR3 is CASSLEQGWTEAFF. In DNA form, the CDR3 reads TGTGCCAGCAGCTTAGAGCAGGGGTGGACTGAAGCTTTCTTT. Full variable domain (remainder filled in from reference TRBV7-2 and TRBJ1-1): GAGVSQSPSNKVTEKGKDVELRCDPISGHTALYWYRQSLGQGLEFLIYFQGNSAPDKSGLPSDRFSAERTGGSVSTLTIQRTQQEDSAVYLCASSLEQGWTEAFFGQGTRLTVV.